The 22 T cell receptor beta chains presented below share a single source sample, sequenced in a study of somatic reversion in DOCK8 deficiency. TRB libraries came from one-step amplicon PCR on about 0.09 ug genomic DNA with EuroClonality-NGS primers. TCRdb used MiXCR to reprocess the multiplex PCR reads, holding one entry per CDR3 protein. This sample has 500 or so distinct CDR3 sequences, with about a fifth found just once. The sample consisted of peripheral blood. Receptor source: a human donor with DOCK8 deficiency.

This clonotype occurred a few times. The V and J genes are TRBV6-2 or TRBV6-3 and TRBJ2-1; 7 nucleotides match TRBD2. This CDR3 comprises 18 residues. Germline V CDR1 and CDR2: MNHEY, SVGEGT. V gave up 6 bases and J gave up 0 bases; unmatched junction bases: 14. The CDR3 is CASRGPYREAPSYNEQFF. Written as DNA, the CDR3 is TGTGCCAGCAGGGGTCCCTATCGGGAGGCTCCCTCCTACAATGAGCAGTTCTTC.

This clonotype is labeled as hyperexpanded (1% or more). The chain has TRBV11-2 and TRBJ2-2; possibly TRBD1 for D (6 bases). Trimming removed 5 bases from V and 8 bases from J, with 9 bases in between. CDR1 is SGHAT and CDR2 is FQNNGV in the germline V gene. The CDR3 has 12 residues. The CDR3 loop reads CASSMDSGELFF. In nucleotides, the CDR3 is TGTGCCAGCAGCATGGACAGTGGGGAGCTGTTTTTT.

This clonotype is medium-sized in the sample. This chain connects TRBV6-2 or TRBV6-3 to TRBJ1-4; 8 bases line up with TRBD1. The ends lost 6 bases at V and 0 bases at J; junction bases unmatched: 15. The CDR3 sequence is 19 residues long. Germline values: CDR1 MNHEY, CDR2 SVGEGT. CDR3 amino acids: CASSHNPDREPSTNEKLFF. CDR3 in DNA: TGTGCCAGCAGCCACAATCCGGACAGGGAACCTTCAACTAATGAAAAACTGTTTTTT.

The rearrangement links TRBV7-3 to TRBJ1-2; 7 bases agree with TRBD1. V dropped 2 bases and J dropped 3; count of bases not matched to a gene: 3. The CDR3 runs 14 residues. From germline, CDR1 is SGHTA and CDR2 FQGTGA. CDR3 residues: CASSLYQGDYGYTF. CDR3 DNA sequence: TGTGCCAGCAGCTTATATCAGGGGGACTATGGCTACACCTTC.

This clonotype is medium-sized in the sample. The chain recombines TRBV19 with TRBJ2-7; D is undetermined. Trimming shortened V by 6 bases and J by 4 bases, and 7 bases separated the two germline ends. The CDR3 sequence is 11 residues long. The germline CDR1 and CDR2 sequences are LNHDA and SQIVND (reference sequence). CDR3 sequence reads: CASSQGYEQYF. DNA for the CDR3: TGTGCCAGTAGCCAAGGGTACGAGCAGTACTTC.

In this sample, this clonotype turned up a few times. This chain connects TRBV28 to TRBJ1-2; D is undetermined. V lost 1 base, J lost 5 bases, and 2 bases lay in between. CDR3 size: 11 residues. Germline loops: CDR1 MDHEN, CDR2 SYDVKM. The CDR3: CASSLSYGYTF. The CDR3 nucleotides are TGTGCCAGCAGTTTATCGTATGGCTACACCTTC.

By its share, this clonotype is medium-sized. The chain employs TRBV5-1 and TRBJ1-1; D is undetermined. The CDR3 has 16 amino acids. Trimming cost V 3 bases and J 1 base, with 16 bases left between them. Germline-derived CDR1 and CDR2 are SGHRS and YFSETQ. The CDR3 bases are TGCGCCAGCAGCTCCGACCCAATCTTCGGGAACACTGAAGCTTTCTTT. The encoded protein is CASSSDPIFGNTEAFF.

The chain joins TRBV12-5 to TRBJ2-1; D gene uncertain. CDR3 length equals 13 residues. Trimming left V 1 base short and J 8 bases short, with 9 bases between. The germline V gene encodes CDR1 LGHNT and CDR2 FRNRAP. CDR3 bases: TGTGCTAGTGGTTTGGGTTGGCGCGATGAGCAGTTCTTC. This translates into CASGLGWRDEQFF.

In its sample, this clonotype ranks as medium-sized. The chain employs TRBV28 and TRBJ1-5, with a weak D call TRBD1 (5 bases). The V end lost 3 bases, the J end lost 3 bases, and 9 bases lay between the germline ends. There are 14 residues in the CDR3. Per germline, CDR1 MDHEN and CDR2 SYDVKM. CDR3 in amino acids: CASSLTAVNQPQHF. The CDR3 DNA reads TGTGCCAGCAGTTTGACAGCCGTCAATCAGCCCCAGCATTTT.

Within the sample, this clonotype is large. This sequence joins TRBV5-6 and TRBJ2-2, with D possibly being TRBD1 (6 bases). CDR1 and CDR2 from the germline V gene are SGHDT and YYEEEE. The CDR3 contains 14 residues. Trimming left V 8 bases short and J 3 bases short, with 14 bases between. Here the CDR3 DNA reads TGTGCCAGTTCTCAGGGGACCTACACCGGGGAGCTGTTTTTT. Amino acids: CASSQGTYTGELFF.

Relative to its sample, this clonotype is medium-sized. This chain joins TRBV11-2 and TRBJ2-1, with no clear D. The CDR3 consists of 11 residues. CDR1 and CDR2 from the germline V gene are SGHAT and FQNNGV. V lost 5 bases and J 5 bases, leaving 4 bases between the germline ends. For the CDR3, the DNA is TGTGCCAGCAGCCTAAACAATGAGCAGTTCTTC. It codes for CASSLNNEQFF. Full variable domain (outside the CDR3, taken from reference TRBV11-2 and TRBJ2-1): EAGVAQSPRYKIIEKRQSVAFWCNPISGHATLYWYQQILGQGPKLLIQFQNNGVVDDSQLPKDRFSAERLKGVDSTLKIQPAKLEDSAVYLCASSLNNEQFFGPGTRLTVL.

The rearrangement uses TRBV4-1 and TRBJ1-1; no firm D call. The V and J ends lost 2 bases and 1 base respectively, with 14 bases between them. The CDR3 is made up of 16 amino acids. From germline, CDR1 is MGHRA and CDR2 YSYEKL. This CDR3 is CASSQQLPRKNTEAFF. CDR3 coding DNA: TGCGCCAGCAGCCAACAACTGCCAAGGAAGAACACTGAAGCTTTCTTT.

A few counts support this clonotype. This chain connects TRBV7-9 to TRBJ1-1, with D unclear. The V end was cut by 6 bases, the J end by 4 bases, with 9 bases between. CDR1 and CDR2 (germline): SEHNR, FQNEAQ (reference sequence). The CDR3 runs to 12 residues. CDR3 bases: TGTGCCAGCAGATGGCGGGGCACTGAAGCTTTCTTT. It codes for CASRWRGTEAFF.

This clonotype was detected only a few times. The chain couples TRBV4-1 to TRBJ1-5; 10 nucleotides match TRBD1. With 1 base clipped from V and 3 bases from J, the junction kept 6 bases outside the gene matches. This CDR3 comprises 17 residues. Germline CDR1 MGHRA, CDR2 YSYEKL. The CDR3, as DNA: TGCGCCAGCAGCCAAGGTGAGGGACAGGGGAACAATCAGCCCCAGCATTTT. Translating it yields CASSQGEGQGNNQPQHF.

Sample share makes this clonotype large (0.1 to 1%). J is TRBJ2-5 and V is TRBV11-2; 11 bases are a match to TRBD2. From germline, CDR1 is SGHAT and CDR2 FQNNGV. This CDR3 spans 16 amino acids. After removal of 5 bases from V and 4 bases from J, the junction contained 9 bases not matched to a gene. The DNA for the CDR3 is TGTGCCAGCAGCCTCGGGACTAGCGGTAGAAGAGAGACCCAGTACTTC. It codes for CASSLGTSGRRETQYF.

This chain uses TRBV12-3 or TRBV12-4 with TRBJ2-5; 12 nucleotides match TRBD2. V trimming: 4 bases; J trimming: 3 bases; junction bases outside the gene matches: 9. The CDR3 sequence is 17 residues long. CDR3 loop: CASSSPRLAGGKETQYF. CDR3 bases: TGTGCCAGCAGTTCCCCCCGGCTAGCGGGAGGGAAAGAGACCCAGTACTTC.

This clonotype is labeled as medium-sized. The genes are TRBV30 and TRBJ1-1; D is ambiguous. The CDR3 spans 11 residues. Germline CDR1 and CDR2: GTSNPN and SVGIG (reference sequence). The germline V and J ends were trimmed by 3 bases and 7 bases, with 9 bases remaining between them. The CDR3 DNA reads as TGTGCCTGGAGCGTAGCGGTTGAAGCTTTCTTT. Translated: CAWSVAVEAFF. Looking up the rest from reference TRBV30 and TRBJ1-1 gives the full variable domain: SQTIHQWPATLVQPVGSPLSLECTVEGTSNPNLYWYRQAAGRGLQLLFYSVGIGQISSEVPQNLSASRPQDRQFILSSKKLLLSDSGFYLCAWSVAVEAFFGQGTRLTVV.

This clonotype has a handful of counts. The V and J genes are TRBV27 and TRBJ2-1; D unclear. CDR3 size: 15 residues. Per germline, CDR1 MNHEY and CDR2 SMNVEV (reference sequence). V shed 0 bases and J shed 7 bases, with 13 bases lying between them. This CDR3 is CASSLSASIGNEQFF. CDR3 coding DNA: TGTGCCAGCAGTTTATCAGCGAGCATTGGGAATGAGCAGTTCTTC.

This clonotype is judged large. The J gene is TRBJ2-5, the V gene TRBV11-2; D is undetermined. CDR1 is SGHAT, CDR2 FQNNGV, per germline. There are 10 residues in the CDR3. Trimming removed 8 bases at V and 2 bases at J, with 3 bases between. CDR3 loop: CASLQETQYF. The CDR3 DNA sequence: TGTGCCAGCTTACAAGAGACCCAGTACTTC.

This clonotype was picked up a small number of times. This rearrangement joins TRBV27 to TRBJ1-4; 9 positions match TRBD1. With V trimmed by 6 bases and J by 7 bases, 6 bases remained unmatched. Germline lookup yields CDR1 MNHEY and CDR2 SMNVEV (reference sequence). The CDR3 runs 14 residues. The CDR3 here is CASSPDRGTEKLFF. The CDR3 nucleotides are TGTGCCAGCAGCCCTGACAGGGGGACTGAAAAACTGTTTTTT.

This clonotype has just a few counts. This rearrangement joins TRBV20-1 to TRBJ2-3; 8 bases align to TRBD2. The CDR3 consists of 12 residues. Germline CDR1 is DFQATT and CDR2 is SNEGSKA (reference sequence). V was pared by 6 bases and J by 6 bases, with 5 bases of the junction left unmatched. CDR3 DNA: TGCAGTGCGCCGCCGGGAGGGGATACGCAGTATTTT. It specifies CSAPPGGDTQYF.

The table lists this clonotype with a few counts. The V gene is TRBV7-2, the J gene TRBJ2-1; D remains ambiguous. The V gene's germline CDR1 is SGHTA and CDR2 FQGNSA. The CDR3 contains 15 residues. Trimming left V 1 base short and J 0 bases short, with 7 bases between. The CDR3 loop is CASSLEVSSYNEQFF. CDR3 in DNA: TGTGCCAGCAGCTTAGAGGTGAGCTCCTACAATGAGCAGTTCTTC.